This entry features one TCR beta chain sequence. Its antigen is currently unknown. Focal radiation plus CTLA-4 blockade with ipilimumab was given to patients with chemo-refractory metastatic non-small-cell lung cancer. The method was immunoSEQ multiplex PCR; TCRdb's version includes in-frame clones alone and lacks a portion of them. The table records 81,000 or so clones, approximately 80% of them present only once. The J segment lost 8 bases and the V segment lost 7 bases, leaving 9 bases of the junction unmatched. The germline V gene has CDR1 MNHEY and CDR2 SVGAGI. The CDR3 is 13 residues long. The data originate from a study of radiotherapy plus CTLA-4 blockade in lung cancer. Looking at the study overall: Objective response was observed in roughly a sixth of patients, and disease control in approximately 30%.

Study-level findings and limits: Response, reportedly, was best predicted by interferon-beta along with early blood T cell clone dynamics. Clones of tumor-derived TCRs expanded in blood after radiotherapy plus ipilimumab.

The TCR comes from a human donor with non-small cell lung cancer that progressed on radiotherapy plus ipilimumab. Sequencing used peripheral blood, obtained from a patient treated with radiotherapy plus ipilimumab. The genes are TRBV6-5 and TRBJ1-1, with 8 positions matching TRBD1. The CDR3 is CASIGQGESEAFF. In DNA form, the CDR3 reads TGTGCCAGCATTGGACAGGGAGAGAGCGAAGCTTTCTTT.